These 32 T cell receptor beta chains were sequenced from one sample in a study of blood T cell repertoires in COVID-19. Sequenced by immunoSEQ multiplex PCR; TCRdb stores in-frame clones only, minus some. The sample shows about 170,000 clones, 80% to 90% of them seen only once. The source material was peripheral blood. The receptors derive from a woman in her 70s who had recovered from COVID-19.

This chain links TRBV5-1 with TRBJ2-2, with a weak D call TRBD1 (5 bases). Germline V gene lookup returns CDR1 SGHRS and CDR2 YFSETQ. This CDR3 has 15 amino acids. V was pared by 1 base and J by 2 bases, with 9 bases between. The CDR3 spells CASSLRQLNTGELFF. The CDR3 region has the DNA TGCGCCAGCAGCTTGAGACAGTTAAACACCGGGGAGCTGTTTTTT.

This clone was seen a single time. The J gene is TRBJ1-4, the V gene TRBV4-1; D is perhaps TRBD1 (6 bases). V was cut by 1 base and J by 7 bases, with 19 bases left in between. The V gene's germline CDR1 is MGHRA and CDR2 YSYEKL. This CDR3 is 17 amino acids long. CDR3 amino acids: CASSQGLFGGLSEKLFF. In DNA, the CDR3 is TGCGCCAGCAGCCAAGGATTGTTCGGGGGGCTTAGTGAAAAACTGTTTTTT.

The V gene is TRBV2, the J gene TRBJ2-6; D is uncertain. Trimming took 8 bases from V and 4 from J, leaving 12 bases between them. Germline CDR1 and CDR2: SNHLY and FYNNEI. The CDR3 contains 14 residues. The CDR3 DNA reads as TGTGCCAGCGCTTTGGCCCAGGGGGCCAACGTCCTGACTTTC. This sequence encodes CASALAQGANVLTF.

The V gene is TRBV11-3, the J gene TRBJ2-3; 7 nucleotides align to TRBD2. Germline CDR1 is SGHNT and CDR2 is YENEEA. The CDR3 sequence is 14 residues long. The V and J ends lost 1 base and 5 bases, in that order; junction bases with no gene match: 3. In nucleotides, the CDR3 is TGTGCCAGCAGCTTAGGACTAGCTGGAGATACGCAGTATTTT. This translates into CASSLGLAGDTQYF.

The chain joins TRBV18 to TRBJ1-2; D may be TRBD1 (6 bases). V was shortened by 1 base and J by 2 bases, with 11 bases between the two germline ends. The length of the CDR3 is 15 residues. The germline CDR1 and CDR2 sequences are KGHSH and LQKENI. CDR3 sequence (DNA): TGTGCCAGCTCACCACGAGGGGACACCAACTATGGCTACACCTTC. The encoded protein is CASSPRGDTNYGYTF.

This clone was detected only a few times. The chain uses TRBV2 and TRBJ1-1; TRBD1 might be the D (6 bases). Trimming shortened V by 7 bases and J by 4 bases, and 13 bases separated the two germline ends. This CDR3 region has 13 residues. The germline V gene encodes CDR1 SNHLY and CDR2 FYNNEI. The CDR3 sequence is CASNEGVGTEAFF. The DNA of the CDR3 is TGTGCCAGCAACGAGGGGGTGGGCACTGAAGCTTTCTTT.

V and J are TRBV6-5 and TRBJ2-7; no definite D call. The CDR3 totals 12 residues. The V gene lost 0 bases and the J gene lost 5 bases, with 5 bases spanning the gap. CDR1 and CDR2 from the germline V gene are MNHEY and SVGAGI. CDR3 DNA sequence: TGTGCCAGCAGTTACTCTAGCCACGAGCAGTACTTC. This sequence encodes CASSYSSHEQYF.

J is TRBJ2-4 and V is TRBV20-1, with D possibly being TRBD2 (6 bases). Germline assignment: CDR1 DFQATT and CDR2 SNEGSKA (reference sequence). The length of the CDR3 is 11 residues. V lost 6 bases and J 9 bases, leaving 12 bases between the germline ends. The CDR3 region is CSAGPEGIQYF. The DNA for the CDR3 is TGCAGTGCCGGCCCGGAGGGCATTCAGTACTTC.

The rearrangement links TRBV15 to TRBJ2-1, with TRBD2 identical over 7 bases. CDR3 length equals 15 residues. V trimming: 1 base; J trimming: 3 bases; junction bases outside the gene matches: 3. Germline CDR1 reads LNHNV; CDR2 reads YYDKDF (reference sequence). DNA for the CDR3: TGTGCCACCAGCAGAGTGGCGGGGGACTACAATGAGCAGTTCTTC. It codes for CATSRVAGDYNEQFF.

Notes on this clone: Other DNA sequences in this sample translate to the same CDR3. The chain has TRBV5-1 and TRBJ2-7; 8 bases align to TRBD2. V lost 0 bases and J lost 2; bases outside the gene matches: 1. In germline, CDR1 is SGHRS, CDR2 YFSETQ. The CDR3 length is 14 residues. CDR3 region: CASSLAGGPYEQYF. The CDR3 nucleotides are TGCGCCAGCAGCTTGGCGGGGGGGCCCTACGAGCAGTACTTC.

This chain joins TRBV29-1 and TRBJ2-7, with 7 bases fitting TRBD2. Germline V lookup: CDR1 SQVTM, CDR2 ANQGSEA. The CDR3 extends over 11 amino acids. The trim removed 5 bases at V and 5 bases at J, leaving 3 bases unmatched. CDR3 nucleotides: TGCAGCGTTAGCGGGACCCACGAGCAGTACTTC. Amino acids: CSVSGTHEQYF.

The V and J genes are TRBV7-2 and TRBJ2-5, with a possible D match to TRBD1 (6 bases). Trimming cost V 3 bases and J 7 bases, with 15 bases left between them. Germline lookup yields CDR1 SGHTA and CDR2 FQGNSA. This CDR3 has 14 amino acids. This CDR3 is CASSFRQEAGTQYF. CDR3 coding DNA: TGTGCCAGCAGCTTCCGACAGGAGGCGGGGACCCAGTACTTC.

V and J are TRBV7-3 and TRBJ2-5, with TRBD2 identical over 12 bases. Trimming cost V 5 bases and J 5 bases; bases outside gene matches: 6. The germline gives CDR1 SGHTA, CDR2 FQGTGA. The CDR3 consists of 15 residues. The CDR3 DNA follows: TGTGCCAGCAGCCCCGGACTAGCGGGATGGGAGACCCAGTACTTC. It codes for CASSPGLAGWETQYF.

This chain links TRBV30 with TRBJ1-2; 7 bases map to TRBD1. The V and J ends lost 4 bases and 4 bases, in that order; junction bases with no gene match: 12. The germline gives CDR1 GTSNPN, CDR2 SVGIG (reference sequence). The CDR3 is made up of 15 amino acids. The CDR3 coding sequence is TGTGCCTGGATGGGCCCCCCCCGGGACAGCTATGGCTACACCTTC. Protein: CAWMGPPRDSYGYTF.

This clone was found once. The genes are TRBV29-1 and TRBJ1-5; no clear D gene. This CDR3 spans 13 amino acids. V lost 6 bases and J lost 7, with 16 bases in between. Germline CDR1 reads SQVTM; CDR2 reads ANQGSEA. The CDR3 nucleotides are TGCAGCGTCGTGCCGGGAGGTGGGCAGCCCCAGCATTTT. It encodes CSVVPGGGQPQHF.

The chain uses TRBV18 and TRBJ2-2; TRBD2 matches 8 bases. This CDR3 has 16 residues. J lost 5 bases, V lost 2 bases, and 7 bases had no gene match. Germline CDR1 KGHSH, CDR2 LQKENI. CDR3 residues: CASSPWSGGRTGELFF. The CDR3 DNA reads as TGTGCCAGCTCACCATGGAGCGGGGGCCGGACCGGGGAGCTGTTTTTT.

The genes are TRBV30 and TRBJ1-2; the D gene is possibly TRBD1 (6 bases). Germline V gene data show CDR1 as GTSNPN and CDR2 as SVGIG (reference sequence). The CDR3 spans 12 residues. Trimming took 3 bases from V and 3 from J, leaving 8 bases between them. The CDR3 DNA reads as TGTGCCTGGAGCCAGGGGTACTATGGCTACACCTTC. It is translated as CAWSQGYYGYTF. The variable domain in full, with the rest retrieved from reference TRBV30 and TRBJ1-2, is SQTIHQWPATLVQPVGSPLSLECTVEGTSNPNLYWYRQAAGRGLQLLFYSVGIGQISSEVPQNLSASRPQDRQFILSSKKLLLSDSGFYLCAWSQGYYGYTFGSGTRLTVV.

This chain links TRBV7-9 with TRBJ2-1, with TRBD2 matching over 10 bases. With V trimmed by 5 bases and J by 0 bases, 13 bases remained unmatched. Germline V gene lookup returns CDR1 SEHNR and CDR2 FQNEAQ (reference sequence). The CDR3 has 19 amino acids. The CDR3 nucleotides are TGTGCCAGCAGCCCCCGGGGGGTCCTAGCGGGAGACTCCTACAATGAGCAGTTCTTC. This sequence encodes CASSPRGVLAGDSYNEQFF.

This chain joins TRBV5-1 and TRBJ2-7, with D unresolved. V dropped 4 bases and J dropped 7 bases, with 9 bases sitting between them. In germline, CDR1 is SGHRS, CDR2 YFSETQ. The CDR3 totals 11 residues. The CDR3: CASSRPGEQYF. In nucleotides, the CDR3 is TGCGCCAGCAGCCGGCCCGGGGAGCAGTACTTC.

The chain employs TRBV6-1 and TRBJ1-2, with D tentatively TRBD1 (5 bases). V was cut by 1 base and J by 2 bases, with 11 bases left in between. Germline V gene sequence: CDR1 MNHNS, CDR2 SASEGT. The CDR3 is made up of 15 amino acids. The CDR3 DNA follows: TGTGCCAGCAGTGAAGGGAACAGGCGAAACTATGGCTACACCTTC. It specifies CASSEGNRRNYGYTF.

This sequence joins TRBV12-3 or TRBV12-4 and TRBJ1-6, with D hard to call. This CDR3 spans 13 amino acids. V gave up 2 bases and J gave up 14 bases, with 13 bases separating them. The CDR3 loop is CASSLLGERSLHF. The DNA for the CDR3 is TGTGCCAGCAGTTTACTCGGGGAAAGGTCCCTCCACTTT.

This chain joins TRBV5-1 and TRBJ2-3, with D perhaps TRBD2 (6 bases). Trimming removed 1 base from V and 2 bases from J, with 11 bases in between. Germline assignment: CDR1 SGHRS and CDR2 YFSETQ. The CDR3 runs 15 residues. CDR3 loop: CASSLWAGTTDTQYF. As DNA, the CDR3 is TGCGCCAGCAGCTTGTGGGCGGGAACCACAGATACGCAGTATTTT. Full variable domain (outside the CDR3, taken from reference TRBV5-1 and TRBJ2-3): KAGVTQTPRYLIKTRGQQVTLSCSPISGHRSVSWYQQTPGQGLQFLFEYFSETQRNKGNFPGRFSGRQFSNSRSEMNVSTLELGDSALYLCASSLWAGTTDTQYFGPGTRLTVL.

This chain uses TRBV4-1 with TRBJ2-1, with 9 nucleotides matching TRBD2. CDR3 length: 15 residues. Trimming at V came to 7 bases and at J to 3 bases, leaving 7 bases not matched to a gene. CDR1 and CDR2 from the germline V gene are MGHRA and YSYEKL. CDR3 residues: CASNRGRGDYNEQFF. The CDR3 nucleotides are TGCGCCAGCAACCGCGGGAGGGGGGACTACAATGAGCAGTTCTTC.

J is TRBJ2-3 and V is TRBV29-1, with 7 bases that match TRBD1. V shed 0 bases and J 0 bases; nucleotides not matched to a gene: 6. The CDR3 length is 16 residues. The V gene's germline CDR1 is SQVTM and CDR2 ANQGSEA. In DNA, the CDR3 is TGCAGCGTTGAAGATTTGGGGGACAGCAGCACAGATACGCAGTATTTT. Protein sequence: CSVEDLGDSSTDTQYF.

The CDR3 bases are TGTGCCAGCAGCTGGACCCCACAGGGGGCCGGGGGGCAAGAGACCCAGTACTTC. Amino acids: CASSWTPQGAGGQETQYF. The chain employs TRBV7-9 and TRBJ2-5, with 9 nucleotides matching TRBD1. Germline CDR1 and CDR2: SEHNR and FQNEAQ (reference sequence). The V gene end was trimmed by 4 bases and the J gene end by 2 bases; junction bases not matched to a gene: 14. This CDR3 has 18 amino acids.

The CDR3 sequence: CASSEYTGSYGYTF. The CDR3 nucleotides are TGTGCCAGCAGTGAATATACGGGGAGCTATGGCTACACCTTC. The V gene is TRBV25-1, the J gene TRBJ1-2, with D unresolved. Between the trimmed V and J ends, which lost 0 bases and 4 bases, there was a span of 9 bases. Germline V CDR1 and CDR2: MGHDK, SYGVNS. The CDR3 is made up of 14 amino acids.

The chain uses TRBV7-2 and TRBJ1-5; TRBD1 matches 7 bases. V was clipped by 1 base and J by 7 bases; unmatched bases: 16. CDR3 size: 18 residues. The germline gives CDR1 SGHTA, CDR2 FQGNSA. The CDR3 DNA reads TGTGCCAGCAGCTTAGATTGGGGGCCGACAGGGAGGCGGCAGCCCCAGCATTTT. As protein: CASSLDWGPTGRRQPQHF.

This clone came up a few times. CDR3 sequence: CAISEPPGTAGYTF. The CDR3 DNA follows: TGTGCCATCAGTGAGCCACCAGGGACAGCTGGCTACACCTTC. J is TRBJ1-2 and V is TRBV10-3; 7 nucleotides line up with TRBD1. Germline assignment: CDR1 ENHRY and CDR2 SYGVKD. The ends lost 2 bases at V and 7 bases at J; junction bases unmatched: 7. The CDR3 is 14 amino acids.

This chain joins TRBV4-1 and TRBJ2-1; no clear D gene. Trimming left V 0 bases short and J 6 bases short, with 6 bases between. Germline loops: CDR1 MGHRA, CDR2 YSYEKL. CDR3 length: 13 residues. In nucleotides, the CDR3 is TGCGCCAGCAGCCAAGATTGGAGCAATGAGCAGTTCTTC. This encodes CASSQDWSNEQFF.

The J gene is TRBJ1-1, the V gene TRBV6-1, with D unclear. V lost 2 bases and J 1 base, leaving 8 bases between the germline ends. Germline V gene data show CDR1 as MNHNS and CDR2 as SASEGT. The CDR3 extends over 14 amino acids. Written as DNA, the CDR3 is TGTGCCAGCAGTGAATCTGGCAGGAACACTGAAGCTTTCTTT. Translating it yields CASSESGRNTEAFF.

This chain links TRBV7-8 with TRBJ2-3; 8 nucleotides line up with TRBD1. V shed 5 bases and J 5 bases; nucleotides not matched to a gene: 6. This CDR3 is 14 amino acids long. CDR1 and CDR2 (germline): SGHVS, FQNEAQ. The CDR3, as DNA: TGTGCCAGCAGCCCCAGGACAGGGAGAGATACGCAGTATTTT. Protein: CASSPRTGRDTQYF. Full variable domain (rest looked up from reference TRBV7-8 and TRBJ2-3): GAGVSQSPRYKVAKRGQDVALRCDPISGHVSLFWYQQALGQGPEFLTYFQNEAQLDKSGLPSDRFFAERPEGSVSTLKIQRTQQEDSAVYLCASSPRTGRDTQYFGPGTRLTVL.

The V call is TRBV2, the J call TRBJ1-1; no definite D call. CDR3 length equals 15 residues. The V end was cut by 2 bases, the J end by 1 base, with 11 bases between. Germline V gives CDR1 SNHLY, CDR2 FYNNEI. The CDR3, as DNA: TGTGCCAGCAGTGAACTTCGAGGAGAGAACACTGAAGCTTTCTTT. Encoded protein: CASSELRGENTEAFF.